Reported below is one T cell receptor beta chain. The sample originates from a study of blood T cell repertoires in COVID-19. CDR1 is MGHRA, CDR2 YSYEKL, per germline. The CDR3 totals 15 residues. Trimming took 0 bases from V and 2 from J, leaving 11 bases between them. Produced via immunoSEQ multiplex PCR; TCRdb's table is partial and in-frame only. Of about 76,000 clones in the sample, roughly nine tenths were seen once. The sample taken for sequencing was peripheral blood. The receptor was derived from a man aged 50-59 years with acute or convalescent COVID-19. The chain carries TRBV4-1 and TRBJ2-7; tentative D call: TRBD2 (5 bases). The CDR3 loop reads CASSQDSGIPYEQYF. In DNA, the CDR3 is TGCGCCAGCAGCCAAGATTCGGGGATCCCCTACGAGCAGTACTTC.